The 15 T cell receptor beta chains below come from one sample, sequenced in a study of Ad26.COV2.S vaccination and SARS-CoV-2 variants (dated by TCRdb to the early 2020s). The treatment or condition label, read with the paper, signifies: over 15 received Ad26.COV2.S at low or high dose, single or two shots; 5 received placebo; per-sample allocation not given. For vaccine and placebo recipients, the sequenced repertoires came from samples collected on day 63 after the first injection. Library prep was done by the immunoSEQ multiplex PCR assay. TCRdb provides this immuneACCESS table in a form limited to in-frame rearrangements. Some clones are lacking; in checked studies, under half of them reflect an unresolved V gene, and why the rest are absent is not known. This sample holds roughly 350,000 clones; roughly 91% were observed only once. More than 3% of the sample lies in the top ten. This material consisted of peripheral blood, taken in a trial of Ad26.COV2.S vaccine versus placebo. These TCRs come from a person between 18 and 59 years old who received the Ad26.COV2.S COVID-19 vaccine or a placebo.

The V call is TRBV9, the J call TRBJ1-3; the D gene is possibly TRBD1 (5 bases). Germline V gene data show CDR1 as SGDLS and CDR2 as YYNGEE. The germline V and J ends were trimmed by 2 bases and 8 bases, with 14 bases remaining between them. CDR3 length: 14 residues. The CDR3 bases are TGTGCCAGCAGCGTCGGGACCCCCGGGGACACCATATATTTT. It encodes CASSVGTPGDTIYF. The variable domain in full, with the rest retrieved from reference TRBV9 and TRBJ1-3, is DSGVTQTPKHLITATGQRVTLRCSPRSGDLSVYWYQQSLDQGLQFLIQYYNGEERAKGNILERFSAQQFPDLHSELNLSSLELGDSALYFCASSVGTPGDTIYFGEGSWLTVV.

J is TRBJ1-5 and V is TRBV10-3; tentative D call: TRBD1 (5 bases). V lost 9 bases, J lost 3 bases, and 9 bases lay in between. The CDR3 totals 12 residues. Germline V gene lookup returns CDR1 ENHRY and CDR2 SYGVKD. CDR3 loop: CAIQDYNQPQHF. The CDR3 coding sequence is TGTGCCATACAGGATTACAATCAGCCCCAGCATTTT.

The J gene is TRBJ2-2, the V gene TRBV7-9; TRBD1 agrees at 11 bases. Germline values: CDR1 SEHNR, CDR2 FQNEAQ (reference sequence). The CDR3 length is 17 residues. Germline trimming cut 1 base from V and 6 bases from J; bases unmatched to any gene: 7. The CDR3 region has the DNA TGTGCCAGCAGCTTAGATTTCGGACAGGGGGCCGCCGGGGAGCTGTTTTTT. Its protein product is CASSLDFGQGAAGELFF.

The chain couples TRBV7-6 to TRBJ1-6, with D unresolved. Germline loops: CDR1 SGHVS, CDR2 FNYEAQ. This CDR3 has 16 amino acids. V gave up 1 base and J gave up 8 bases, with 15 bases separating them. The CDR3 region has the DNA TGTGCCAGCAGCTTAGTTGACACGGCAAGGGATTCACCCCTCCACTTT. It yields the protein CASSLVDTARDSPLHF.

The CDR3 is CASSQDSRAGELFF. CDR3 in DNA: TGCGCCAGCAGCCAAGATTCGAGGGCCGGGGAGCTGTTTTTT. The chain recombines TRBV4-3 with TRBJ2-2, with D maybe TRBD2 (5 bases). The CDR3 loop spans 14 amino acids. The V end lost 0 bases, the J end lost 6 bases, and 8 bases lay between the germline ends. Per germline, CDR1 LGHNA and CDR2 YSLEER.

Concerning this clone: Distinct nucleotide sequences in the sample also encode this CDR3. The chain uses TRBV4-2 and TRBJ1-3; D is unresolved. CDR1 and CDR2 from the germline V gene are LGHNA and YNFKEQ. V was clipped by 0 bases and J by 1 base, with 7 bases between them. The CDR3 has 15 amino acids. The CDR3 coding sequence is TGTGCCAGCAGCCAAGATTCGGGATCTGGAAACACCATATATTTT. It specifies CASSQDSGSGNTIYF.

The chain is built from TRBV6-5 and TRBJ1-1, with TRBD1 as a possible D gene (5 bases). Germline loops: CDR1 MNHEY, CDR2 SVGAGI. The CDR3 extends over 13 amino acids. Trimming removed 9 bases at V and 1 base at J, with 12 bases between. The CDR3 nucleotides are TGTGCCAGGTGGGGCAGCCCGAACACTGAAGCTTTCTTT. Protein sequence: CARWGSPNTEAFF.

The chain couples TRBV9 to TRBJ2-7; D may correspond to TRBD1 or TRBD2 (5 bases each). The CDR3 is 16 residues long. Germline CDR1 SGDLS, CDR2 YYNGEE. The V gene lost 6 bases and the J gene lost 6 bases, with 25 bases spanning the gap. Here the CDR3 DNA reads TGTGCCAGCAACCCCGGTGGGGGTGAGGAATTCTCCGAGCAGTACTTC. This encodes CASNPGGGEEFSEQYF.

The rearrangement joins TRBV19 to TRBJ2-7, with D perhaps TRBD1 (5 bases). Deletions cut 9 bases from V and 4 bases from J, with 22 bases between. Germline-derived CDR1 and CDR2 are LNHDA and SQIVND (reference sequence). The CDR3 is made up of 15 amino acids. CDR3 amino acids: CASHSPRQGQYEQYF. The CDR3 bases are TGTGCCAGCCACTCCCCGCGCCAGGGCCAGTACGAGCAGTACTTC.

The genes are TRBV30 and TRBJ1-1; 8 bases fit TRBD1. Germline V lookup: CDR1 GTSNPN, CDR2 SVGIG (reference sequence). The length of the CDR3 is 14 residues. The J segment lost 1 base and the V segment lost 2 bases, leaving 3 bases of the junction unmatched. The CDR3 reads CAWSLDRANTEAFF. DNA of the CDR3: TGTGCCTGGAGTTTGGACAGGGCGAACACTGAAGCTTTCTTT.

This sequence joins TRBV7-2 and TRBJ2-3; the D is unclear. The CDR3 has 14 amino acids. In germline, CDR1 is SGHTA, CDR2 FQGNSA. V lost 3 bases and J 6 bases, leaving 13 bases between the germline ends. In DNA, the CDR3 is TGTGCCAGCAGCTTTAATGTGCCTCCCGATACGCAGTATTTT. Translation: CASSFNVPPDTQYF. The complete variable domain, with remaining parts taken from reference TRBV7-2 and TRBJ2-3, reads GAGVSQSPSNKVTEKGKDVELRCDPISGHTALYWYRQSLGQGLEFLIYFQGNSAPDKSGLPSDRFSAERTGGSVSTLTIQRTQQEDSAVYLCASSFNVPPDTQYFGPGTRLTVL.

The CDR3 here is CASSAHYQPTDTQYF. The CDR3 region has the DNA TGTGCCAGCAGCGCCCACTACCAGCCCACAGATACGCAGTATTTT. V gene TRBV9 combines with J gene TRBJ2-3; D not resolved. CDR1 is SGDLS and CDR2 is YYNGEE in the germline V gene. CDR3 size: 15 residues. The V gene lost 3 bases and the J gene lost 2 bases, with 13 bases spanning the gap.

This clone was seen once. The V and J genes are TRBV5-5 and TRBJ2-7; 7 bases map to TRBD1. Germline trimming cut 6 bases from V and 4 bases from J; bases unmatched to any gene: 16. The CDR3 is made up of 16 amino acids. Germline values: CDR1 SGHKS, CDR2 YYEKEE (reference sequence). DNA of the CDR3: TGTGCCAGCAACATGGGGGCGGACAGGAGCCCGTACGAGCAGTACTTC. Amino acids: CASNMGADRSPYEQYF. The full variable domain, with the rest looked up from reference TRBV5-5 and TRBJ2-7, is DAGVTQSPTHLIKTRGQQVTLRCSPISGHKSVSWYQQVLGQGPQFIFQYYEKEERGRGNFPDRFSARQFPNYSSELNVNALLLGDSALYLCASNMGADRSPYEQYFGPGTRLTVT.

This chain connects TRBV7-9 to TRBJ2-5; tentatively, D is TRBD1 (7 bases). The germline gives CDR1 SEHNR, CDR2 FQNEAQ (reference sequence). This CDR3 comprises 16 residues. Trimming took off 1 base at V and 5 bases at J, with 17 bases between the two ends. The CDR3 bases are TGTGCCAGCAGCTTAGGATTCGAACAGGGGAGGGAGACCCAGTACTTC. It codes for CASSLGFEQGRETQYF.

CDR3 residues: CASSLAGQGAIQYGYTF. DNA for the CDR3: TGTGCCAGCAGCTTAGCCGGACAGGGGGCGATTCAGTATGGCTACACCTTC. The chain employs TRBV7-8 and TRBJ1-2; 11 bases agree with TRBD1. The CDR3 totals 17 residues. Germline V gives CDR1 SGHVS, CDR2 FQNEAQ. Losses at the gene ends were 0 bases for V and 5 bases for J; bases not matched to a gene: 8.